This T cell receptor (beta chain) was profiled in a study of CD8 T cells in Susac syndrome (dated by TCRdb to the late 2010s). In terms of the full investigation: The study used repertoire sequencing to test whether antigen drove CD8+ T cell activation and differentiation in Susac syndrome. On the study overall, not on this receptor specifically: The study acknowledged that relatively few individuals were included in the TCR sequencing and HLA analysis.

RNA was extracted using the RNeasy kit, and about 0.45 to 1 microgram was reverse transcribed with random hexamers. The immunoSEQ multiplex PCR assay, which covers 54 Vbeta and 13 Jbeta segments, was used to amplify TCR beta CDR3 regions. To correct PCR amplification bias, a synthetic template baseline was used for both primer optimization and computational correction. In the original analysis: Only productive sequences were kept, with reads annotated to V, D and J genes according to IMGT and analyzed in immunoSEQ Analyzer. To calculate clonality, Shannon entropy was normalized by log2 of the number of productive unique sequences and then subtracted from one. Public and private clones were assessed among the 100 most prevalent clones of each patient and control. A clone was defined as Susac-specific if it was absent from the healthy and MS cohorts, from some 980 published viral clones and from other ImmuneACCESS disease sequences. TCRdb redid the processing of the public reads, applying fastp at Q25 and MiXCR, and retained in-frame beta chains. Every distinct CDR3 protein forms one entry, paired with its most common genes and DNA. In this record, the V and J calls reflect TCRdb's handling and not the investigators' own analysis. The sample includes 120,000 to 150,000 distinct CDR3 sequences, with approximately 95% observed a single time. About 0.11% of the sample is held by the ten biggest clonotypes.

Peripheral blood CD8+ and CD4+ T cells from healthy donors, Susac syndrome patients and multiple sclerosis patients were profiled using high-throughput TCR beta sequencing. Multiple sclerosis controls were treatment-naive patients with stable or active relapsing-remitting disease fulfilling revised McDonald criteria. CD8+ TEMRA cells were enriched by FACS, while bulk CD8+ and CD4+ T cells were purified by magnetic negative isolation. Blood was drawn into EDTA tubes, processed within 24 hours, and PBMCs were isolated by density gradient centrifugation. PBMCs destined for TCR sequencing were cryopreserved in liquid nitrogen and later thawed in a 37 °C water bath. The sorted or isolated CD4+, CD8+ and CD8+ TEMRA cells reached a purity of at least 90%. V is cut back by 5 bases and J by 2 bases, with 11 bases in the junction unmatched. CDR1 and CDR2, per the germline V gene, are MDHEN and SYDVKM. The CDR3, cysteine through phenylalanine, is 17 amino acids long. Only the CDR3 DNA is retained, 51 bases long and in frame from the first base.

As regards this clonotype: Its antigen is currently not known. Within one base of it there is no much larger clone, and no base qualities were kept.

The chain is assembled from TRBV28 and TRBJ1-5, with 8 middle bases fitting TRBD1. Source material: CD4+ T cells from PBMCs. The sequence was obtained from a human donor with multiple sclerosis. The CDR3 sequence is CASSLRDRTFRNQPQHF. The base sequence is TGTGCCAGCAGTCTCCGGGACAGGACGTTTCGCAATCAGCCCCAGCATTTT.